Listed below are T cell receptor beta chains from one sample, sequenced in a study of T-cell memory formation after mild COVID-19. From the 5' RACE reads, TCRdb called clonotypes with MiXCR, one entry per CDR3 protein. Of more than 150,000 distinct CDR3 sequences listed, around a fifth are singletons. Sequenced sample: PBMCs or a T cell subset sorted from them (not recorded which). These receptors were taken from an adult woman who had mild COVID-19 (a few samples of this study predate the infection). Cell type and time point are not known. Each CDR3 is given with its conserved first and last residue. A D gene is named only where the DNA matches it firmly. The listing skips clone size in some rows; elsewhere it reads once, few, many or a size class.

>-|TRBJ1-2|TRBV12-3/TRBV12-4|-
CASSPSPGRLDGYTF
TGTGCCAGCAGCCCCTCTCCGGGACGCCTGGATGGCTACACCTTC
>-|TRBJ1-5|TRBV24-1|TRBD1
CATSDLGTGVPQPQHF
TGTGCCACCAGTGATCTGGGGACAGGGGTCCCTCAGCCCCAGCATTTT
>few|TRBJ2-3|TRBV29-1|-
CSVTGPAADTQYF
TGCAGCGTGACGGGACCGGCGGCAGATACGCAGTATTTT
>few|TRBJ1-2|TRBV12-3/TRBV12-4|-
CASSLVSGWNYGYTF
TGTGCCAGCAGTTTAGTGTCGGGGTGGAACTATGGCTACACCTTC
>few|TRBJ2-3|TRBV5-6|-
CASTTGGWADTQYF
TGTGCCAGCACCACCGGGGGCTGGGCAGATACGCAGTATTTT
>few|TRBJ2-1|TRBV11-3|-
CASSPSRGVSYNEQFF
TGTGCCAGCAGCCCATCTCGTGGGGTCTCCTACAATGAGCAGTTCTTC
>-|TRBJ2-1|TRBV27|TRBD2
CASSPRGGLYNEQFF
TGTGCCAGCAGCCCGCGGGGGGGCCTCTACAATGAGCAGTTCTTC
>-|TRBJ2-1|TRBV12-3/TRBV12-4|-
CASSLGPSGNEQFF
TGTGCCAGCAGTTTAGGACCCTCGGGCAATGAGCAGTTCTTC
>few|TRBJ1-6|TRBV7-2|-
CASSLAGAGGGFNSPLHF
TGTGCCAGCAGCTTAGCTGGGGCCGGTGGGGGCTTTAATTCACCCCTCCACTTT
>-|TRBJ1-4|TRBV24-1|-
CATSDPKTEANEKLFF
TGTGCCACCAGTGATCCCAAAACCGAGGCTAATGAAAAACTGTTTTTT
>few|TRBJ1-1|TRBV27|-
CASSPRGFGDTEAFF
TGTGCCAGCAGCCCGAGGGGCTTCGGGGACACTGAAGCTTTCTTT
>-|TRBJ2-1|TRBV29-1|-
CSVEDPLTGNSYNEQFF
TGCAGCGTTGAAGACCCCCTAACAGGTAACTCCTACAATGAGCAGTTCTTC
>few|TRBJ2-2|TRBV23-1|TRBD1
CASMRTGMGPGELFF
TGCGCCAGCATGCGGACAGGGATGGGTCCCGGGGAGCTGTTTTTT
>-|TRBJ2-7|TRBV20-1|-
CSARALRADGYEQYF
TGCAGTGCTAGAGCCCTCCGAGCGGACGGCTACGAGCAGTACTTC
>-|TRBJ2-7|TRBV5-4|TRBD1
CASSVGDSSYEQYF
TGTGCCAGCAGCGTGGGGGACAGTAGCTACGAGCAGTACTTC
>-|TRBJ2-7|TRBV6-2/TRBV6-3|TRBD2
CASSYSPGLAGVRTYEQYF
TGTGCCAGCAGTTACTCCCCAGGACTAGCGGGAGTACGGACCTACGAGCAGTACTTC